This entry lists 14 T cell receptor beta chains sequenced from one sample in a study of shared clonotypes between healthy human individuals. Method: immunoSEQ multiplex PCR; TCRdb's copy keeps in-frame clones and lacks some. The table includes 2 million to 2.5 million clones, 85% to 95% detected once. The sample comprised naive CD4+ T cells from PBMCs. Noted subset: CD45RA+ positively selected. The receptors were sampled from a young man in good health. Some clones in this sample may be carry-over from other donors' samples.

V is TRBV6-1 and J is TRBJ2-7; TRBD1 matches at 8 bases. This CDR3 is built from 15 residues. CDR1 and CDR2 from the germline V gene are MNHNS and SASEGT. J was trimmed by 2 bases and V by 1 base; bases with no gene match: 4. The CDR3: CASSEETGVTYEQYF. The CDR3 DNA reads TGTGCCAGCAGTGAAGAGACAGGGGTCACCTACGAGCAGTACTTC.

This clone has a single count. The sample holds other DNA sequences that translate to the same CDR3. This sequence joins TRBV5-6 and TRBJ2-6; no definite D call. V was trimmed by 1 base and J by 0 bases, leaving 5 bases between them. Looked up from germline, CDR1 is SGHDT and CDR2 is YYEEEE. The CDR3 totals 15 residues. In nucleotides, the CDR3 is TGTGCCAGCAGCTTGAGCCCCTCTGGGGCCAACGTCCTGACTTTC. The encoded protein is CASSLSPSGANVLTF.

CDR3 sequence reads: CASTEGGRPEAFF. CDR3 bases: TGTGCCAGCACCGAAGGGGGGAGGCCTGAAGCTTTCTTT. The gene calls are TRBV25-1 and TRBJ1-1, with D perhaps matching TRBD1 (6 bases). Germline V gene lookup returns CDR1 MGHDK and CDR2 SYGVNS. The CDR3 has 13 amino acids. Trimming took 7 bases from V and 6 from J, leaving 15 bases between them.

CDR3 DNA: TGCAGTGCTAAACTTCAAGAAAAACTGTTTTTT. It is translated as CSAKLQEKLFF. The chain has TRBV20-1 and TRBJ1-4; no definite D call. This CDR3 has 11 residues. Trimming removed 4 bases at V and 8 bases at J, with 8 bases between. Germline V gene sequence: CDR1 DFQATT, CDR2 SNEGSKA (reference sequence).

The gene calls are TRBV5-4 and TRBJ2-7; no firm D call. CDR3 length equals 15 residues. Trimming took 1 base from V and 1 from J, leaving 12 bases between them. CDR1 SGHNT and CDR2 YYREEE come from the germline V gene (reference sequence). The CDR3 DNA reads as TGTGCCAGCAGCTTGCCGGCAGCTCCTTCCTACGAGCAGTACTTC. It translates to CASSLPAAPSYEQYF.

The V call is TRBV28, the J call TRBJ2-7; D possibly corresponds to TRBD2 (6 bases). The CDR3 sequence is 16 residues long. In germline, CDR1 is MDHEN, CDR2 SYDVKM. The V gene lost 6 bases and the J gene lost 3 bases, with 21 bases spanning the gap. CDR3 DNA: TGTGCCAGCAGATCCATGGAGGGGTCCCAATTCTACGAGCAGTACTTC. Protein product: CASRSMEGSQFYEQYF. The complete variable domain, with remaining parts taken from reference TRBV28 and TRBJ2-7, reads DVKVTQSSRYLVKRTGEKVFLECVQDMDHENMFWYRQDPGLGLRLIYFSYDVKMKEKGDIPEGYSVSREKKERFSLILESASTNQTSMYLCASRSMEGSQFYEQYFGPGTRLTVT.

Details on this clone: The same CDR3 is also encoded by other DNA sequences in this sample. The chain combines TRBV27 with TRBJ1-2; D ambiguous. The CDR3 is made up of 13 amino acids. Looked up from germline, CDR1 is MNHEY and CDR2 is SMNVEV (reference sequence). The V end lost 8 bases, the J end lost 4 bases, and 14 bases lay between the germline ends. CDR3 DNA: TGTGCCAGCTCCTTCCGGGCAGCCTATGGCTACACCTTC. Amino acids: CASSFRAAYGYTF.

This clone occurred a few times. This CDR3 is also generated by other DNA sequences in the sample. The chain uses TRBV9 and TRBJ2-6; D gene ambiguous. Germline CDR1 reads SGDLS; CDR2 reads YYNGEE. Trimming stripped 0 bases from V and 3 bases from J, with 1 base between. This CDR3 is 13 amino acids long. The CDR3, as DNA: TGTGCCAGCAGCGTAGGTGGGGCCAACGTCCTGACTTTC. It codes for CASSVGGANVLTF.

The genes are TRBV30 and TRBJ1-2; 7 positions agree with TRBD1. Germline V gives CDR1 GTSNPN, CDR2 SVGIG (reference sequence). Losses at the gene ends were 7 bases for V and 1 base for J; bases not matched to a gene: 9. CDR3 size: 14 residues. The CDR3 spells CASTLGTVNYGYTF. Here the CDR3 DNA reads TGTGCCTCCACCCTCGGGACAGTTAACTATGGCTACACCTTC.

This clone was recorded once. The chain employs TRBV25-1 and TRBJ1-4, with a weak D call TRBD1 (5 bases). This CDR3 comprises 15 residues. The V gene's germline CDR1 is MGHDK and CDR2 SYGVNS. Trimming removed 3 bases from V and 6 bases from J, with 14 bases in between. CDR3 loop: CASSDVVGVDEKLFF. CDR3 nucleotides: TGTGCCAGCAGTGACGTTGTGGGGGTTGATGAAAAACTGTTTTTT.

In DNA form, the CDR3 reads TGTGCCACCCACCCGGGGCTAGCGGGCCTCGAGCAGTACTTC. Amino acids: CATHPGLAGLEQYF. The chain uses TRBV10-3 and TRBJ2-7, with 8 bases lining up with TRBD2. J gave up 6 bases and V 10 bases, and 14 bases lay outside the gene matches. This CDR3 has 14 amino acids. Germline V gene data show CDR1 as ENHRY and CDR2 as SYGVKD.

This chain connects TRBV9 to TRBJ2-5; 10 nucleotides match TRBD2. Germline lookup yields CDR1 SGDLS and CDR2 YYNGEE. J lost 5 bases, V lost 0 bases, and 4 bases had no gene match. The CDR3 consists of 15 residues. The CDR3 is CASSVVDSGRETQYF. DNA for the CDR3: TGTGCCAGCAGCGTAGTTGATAGCGGGAGGGAGACCCAGTACTTC.

This clone was detected only once. Written as DNA, the CDR3 is TGTGCCAGCAGCCCGACTCTCCGCACCAGTCCTCGTCACGAGCAGTACTTC. Translating it yields CASSPTLRTSPRHEQYF. The chain joins TRBV7-2 to TRBJ2-7; no clear D. V lost 5 bases and J 5 bases, leaving 25 bases between the germline ends. The germline gives CDR1 SGHTA, CDR2 FQGNSA. The CDR3 has 17 amino acids.

On this clone: Within the sample, other DNA sequences also encode this same CDR3. This chain joins TRBV28 and TRBJ2-7; D perhaps matches TRBD2 (6 bases). The CDR3 spans 13 residues. With 3 bases removed from V and 6 bases from J, the gap between germline ends came to 12 bases. Germline CDR1 is MDHEN and CDR2 is SYDVKM. This CDR3 reads CASSLASGSEQYF. In DNA form, the CDR3 reads TGTGCCAGCAGTTTGGCCAGCGGGTCCGAGCAGTACTTC.